A selection of T cell receptor beta chains follows, all from one sample in a study of cytomegalovirus exposure and HLA in healthy donors. The table came from immunoSEQ multiplex PCR; TCRdb's copy has only in-frame clones and leaves some out. The sample lists 60,000 to 80,000 clones; 85% to 95% were seen once. The sequencing sample was made of PBMCs. The receptors stem from a woman between 18 and 30 years old in good health and CMV-seropositive. Each CDR3 is given with its conserved first and last residue. The D gene is left open where the match is weak. Some rows have no size entry. The others give once, few or many, or a class for an expanded clone.

v_gene	d_gene	abundance	j_gene	len	CDR3nt	CDR3aa
TRBV9	TRBD1	few	TRBJ1-3	15	TGTGCCAGCAGCTTCACAGGGGAGGCTGGAAACACCATATATTTT	CASSFTGEAGNTIYF
TRBV9	NA	NA	TRBJ2-5	14	TGTGCCAGCAGCTCCTTCGGGGGACGAGAGACCCAGTACTTC	CASSSFGGRETQYF
TRBV15	NA	NA	TRBJ2-6	16	TGTGCCACCAGCAGAGATCCACAGGCTGGGGCCAACGTCCTGACTTTC	CATSRDPQAGANVLTF
TRBV5-1	TRBD2	NA	TRBJ2-2	14	TGCGCCAGCAGCCCCGGGAGGGGCACCGGGGAGCTGTTTTTT	CASSPGRGTGELFF
TRBV5-4	TRBD2	NA	TRBJ2-1	16	TGTGCCAGCAGCGGCCGGACTAGCGGCCTTTACAATGAGCAGTTCTTC	CASSGRTSGLYNEQFF
TRBV7-9	NA	once	TRBJ2-1	15	TGTGCCAGCAGCTTAGATGGGCAGACCTACAATGAGCAGTTCTTC	CASSLDGQTYNEQFF
TRBV5-4	TRBD2	NA	TRBJ2-3	15	TGTGCCAGCAGCTTGTTAGCGGGGGGCGCAGATACGCAGTATTTT	CASSLLAGGADTQYF
TRBV18	TRBD1	NA	TRBJ1-2	15	TGTGCCAGCTCAACGGGACAGGGAACGGTGAGAGGCTACACCTTC	CASSTGQGTVRGYTF
TRBV7-9	TRBD1	NA	TRBJ1-6	13	TGTGCCAGCATCCCACAGGGGTATTCACCCCTCCACTTT	CASIPQGYSPLHF
TRBV7-2	TRBD2	NA	TRBJ2-3	16	TGTGCCAGCAGCTCCCTGCGGGAGGAAGAAGCAGATACGCAGTATTTT	CASSSLREEEADTQYF
TRBV12-1	NA	NA	TRBJ2-7	16	TGTGCCAGCAGCGACCCGTTTAGGGGAGGGATCCACGAGCAGTACTTC	CASSDPFRGGIHEQYF
TRBV5-1	NA	NA	TRBJ2-3	13	TGCGCCAGCAGGGAGGGGGCAACAGATACGCAGTATTTT	CASREGATDTQYF
TRBV5-6	TRBD1	NA	TRBJ1-1	16	TGTGCCAGCAGCTTGGCAACAGGGGGGATGGACACTGAAGCTTTCTTT	CASSLATGGMDTEAFF
TRBV4-3	NA	NA	TRBJ2-3	16	TGCGCCAGCAGCCAAGTTTGGTTGAGGATGGGAGATACGCAGTATTTT	CASSQVWLRMGDTQYF
TRBV27	TRBD2	few	TRBJ2-1	16	TGTGCCAGCAGTACCCGGACTAGCGGGGGGGCAGGTGAGCAGTTCTTC	CASSTRTSGGAGEQFF
TRBV7-9	NA	NA	TRBJ2-7	15	TGTGCCAGCAGCTTAGGACGGGACTGGGGCTACGAGCAGTACTTC	CASSLGRDWGYEQYF
TRBV28	NA	NA	TRBJ1-2	12	TGTGCCAGCAGTAGCGTTAGCTATGGCTACACCTTC	CASSSVSYGYTF
TRBV5-4	NA	NA	TRBJ1-2	14	TGTGCCAGCAGCTCAAGGACAACTAACTATGGCTACACCTTC	CASSSRTTNYGYTF
TRBV28	NA	NA	TRBJ2-1	10	TGTGCCAGCAGTGCGGATGAGCAGTTCTTC	CASSADEQFF
TRBV6-6	NA	NA	TRBJ1-1	13	TGTGCCAGCAGTTACGCTTCTCCAGGGGTAGCTTTCTTT	CASSYASPGVAFF
TRBV6-6	TRBD2	NA	TRBJ2-1	15	TGTGCCAGCAGGCCGGGACTAGCGGGAACTAATGAGCAGTTCTTC	CASRPGLAGTNEQFF
TRBV7-9	TRBD1	NA	TRBJ1-2	16	TGTGCCAGCAGCTTAGCGGGGACAGAAGCTAACTATGGCTACACCTTC	CASSLAGTEANYGYTF
TRBV28	TRBD1	NA	TRBJ2-5	17	TGTGCCAGCAGTTTGCCCACGGGACAGGACAACCAAGAGACCCAGTACTTC	CASSLPTGQDNQETQYF
TRBV13	NA	NA	TRBJ1-2	12	TGTGCCAGCAGCTTGGGGCAGGGTGGCTACACCTTC	CASSLGQGGYTF
TRBV7-6	NA	NA	TRBJ2-7	13	TGTGCCAGCAGCTTACAGGACAATTACGAGCAGTACTTC	CASSLQDNYEQYF
TRBV7-8	NA	NA	TRBJ2-2	13	TGTGCTTCAGGGTCGGTTGGCACCGGGGAGCTGTTTTTT	CASGSVGTGELFF
TRBV9	TRBD2	NA	TRBJ2-1	15	TGTGCCAGCAGCGTCAGACGGGGGGGCCGGGATGAGCAGTTCTTC	CASSVRRGGRDEQFF
TRBV18	NA	NA	TRBJ2-2	16	TGTGCCAGCTCACCCCAGGTAGACCAGATCGCCGGGGAGCTGTTTTTT	CASSPQVDQIAGELFF
TRBV5-1	NA	NA	TRBJ2-7	14	TGCGCCAGCAGCTTGGCCAACAGGGAGTACGAGCAGTACTTC	CASSLANREYEQYF
TRBV30	NA	NA	TRBJ1-2	14	TGTGCCTGGAGTGAAGTACAGGGATCGTATGGCTACACCTTC	CAWSEVQGSYGYTF
TRBV7-9	NA	NA	TRBJ1-6	14	TGTGCCAGCAGCTTAACGGACAGCAATTCACCCCTCCACTTT	CASSLTDSNSPLHF
TRBV7-8	TRBD1	NA	TRBJ2-5	14	TGTGCCAGCAGCTTAGCCGGGACAGGGGGGACCCAGTACTTC	CASSLAGTGGTQYF
TRBV5-1	NA	NA	TRBJ2-3	15	TGCGCCAGCAGTCCTGCCGGGGAAAGCACAGATACGCAGTATTTT	CASSPAGESTDTQYF
TRBV5-1	NA	NA	TRBJ1-2	14	TGCGCCAGCAGCTTGGATTCAGGGCTAGGTGGCTACACCTTC	CASSLDSGLGGYTF
TRBV18	NA	NA	TRBJ2-6	14	TGTGCCAGCACAGTAGGGGCTGGGGCCAACGTCCTGACTTTC	CASTVGAGANVLTF
TRBV2	NA	NA	TRBJ1-4	13	TGTGCCAGCAGTGAAACCCGGGGGGAAAAACTGTTTTTT	CASSETRGEKLFF
TRBV30	NA	NA	TRBJ1-2	13	TGTGCCGGGGACTCCAGTCTTAACTATGGCTACACCTTC	CAGDSSLNYGYTF
TRBV5-6	NA	NA	TRBJ1-1	14	TGTGCCAGCAGCCTAAGGTCAGGGGCCGCTGAAGCTTTCTTT	CASSLRSGAAEAFF
TRBV4-1	TRBD2	NA	TRBJ2-7	17	TGCGCCAGCAGCCAAGAACAACTAGCGGGGGCAACCTACGAGCAGTACTTC	CASSQEQLAGATYEQYF
TRBV7-9	NA	NA	TRBJ2-3	16	TGTGCCAGCAGCTCGCCGCCGGGTCCGCCTACAGATACGCAGTATTTT	CASSSPPGPPTDTQYF
TRBV30	TRBD1	NA	TRBJ2-5	17	TGTGCCTGGAGCCCCCCGACAGGGTATCGTTCCTCCGAGACCCAGTACTTC	CAWSPPTGYRSSETQYF
TRBV5-6	NA	NA	TRBJ1-2	13	TGTGCCAGCAGCTTGTTACGGGACTATGGCTACACCTTC	CASSLLRDYGYTF
TRBV5-1	NA	NA	TRBJ1-2	12	TGCGCCAGCAGCACAGGGAACTATGGCTACACCTTC	CASSTGNYGYTF
TRBV19	TRBD1	NA	TRBJ1-5	14	TGTGCCAGCAGGACAGGGGTTGGCAATCAGCCCCAGCATTTT	CASRTGVGNQPQHF
TRBV2	NA	NA	TRBJ2-5	16	TGTGCCAGCAGTGAAGCCGGCGGCAGGGGACGGGAGACCCAGTACTTC	CASSEAGGRGRETQYF
TRBV10-1	TRBD2	NA	TRBJ2-7	17	TGCGCCAGCAGTGAGTCGGAGGGAGCGGGAGGGTCCTACGAGCAGTACTTC	CASSESEGAGGSYEQYF
TRBV4-1	TRBD1	NA	TRBJ2-7	15	TGCGCCAGCAGCCAACGGACAGGGGGCCCCTACGAGCAGTACTTC	CASSQRTGGPYEQYF
TRBV6-4	NA	NA	TRBJ2-3	17	TGTGCCAGCAGTGAGTTAGTGAGAGGGACTCTCACAGATACGCAGTATTTT	CASSELVRGTLTDTQYF
TRBV6-1	NA	NA	TRBJ1-5	15	TGTGCCAGCAGGAGGGAGAGGTTATCCAATCAGCCCCAGCATTTT	CASRRERLSNQPQHF
TRBV2	TRBD1	NA	TRBJ1-2	14	TGTGCCAGCTCCCTGGTCCAGGGGGCCTATGGCTACACCTTC	CASSLVQGAYGYTF
TRBV6-5	NA	NA	TRBJ2-2	14	TGTGCCAGCAGTTTATTTACGAACACCGGGGAGCTGTTTTTT	CASSLFTNTGELFF
TRBV9	TRBD2	NA	TRBJ2-2	18	TGTGCCAGCAGCGTAGTAGCTAGCGGGAGGGCCTTCGCCGGGGAGCTGTTTTTT	CASSVVASGRAFAGELFF